This T cell receptor beta chain was sequenced for a study of cytomegalovirus exposure and HLA in healthy donors (dated by TCRdb to 2016 to 2017). As for the study more broadly: In an earlier analysis of 450 to 750 of the donors, about 270 Gb of sequence data and approximately 120 million unique TCR beta sequences from about 179 million T cells were reported. Of the 398 genotyped donors, 81% fell in the genetic ancestry cluster associated with self-reported Caucasian donors. Donor age, sex, ethnicity and CMV serostatus were collected together with the repertoire data. An early release covering roughly 640 HLA-typed donors comprised roughly 300 gigabases of sequencing data and around 86 million unique TCR sequences. The study aimed to test whether signatures of past pathogen exposure could be identified by cataloging public T cell receptors. Across around 400 genotyped donors of the cohort, an average of roughly 230,000 unique TCR beta nucleotide sequences per donor were sequenced, and roughly a sixth of those sequences were non-productive. A separate validation cohort of roughly 130 different subjects was used in addition to the roughly 640-subject first cohort. A later analysis re-examined previously published TCR beta repertoires from just over 650 donors and added high-resolution HLA genotyping to investigate patterns of TCR occurrence. A later genetic analysis took genome-wide SNP genotypes for about 55% of the 666 donors and used that subset as a discovery cohort. The study used immunosequencing to profile the T cell repertoires of more than 650 subjects and linked those repertoires to cytomegalovirus serostatus. The number of donors typed differed by locus, with about 629-640 for A, B, C, DRB1 and DQB1, 522 for DQA1, about 610 for DPA1, and some 440 for DPB1. Every discovery cohort repertoire had been produced on one sequencing platform. Because of strong linkage in the cohort, 4 to 6 DR-DQ haplotypes were treated as single units for association and clustering. An earlier analysis of approximately 630 of the donors applied high-throughput TCR beta sequencing to assess whether each TCR beta V gene segment acted as functional or pseudogenic. HLA typing covered class I and class II loci at four-digit resolution. High-throughput TCR immunosequencing, statistical association of individual TCRs with disease status, and machine learning were combined to predict cytomegalovirus infection status. In the later analysis, no new phenotypic data were used to find candidate immune exposures; instead, reliance was placed on TCR beta sequences and their occurrence across donors.

Reading the germline V gene gives CDR1 MDHEN and CDR2 SYDVKM. V trim: 11 bases; J trim: 3 bases; unmatched bases: 5. The CDR3 goes from the cysteine to the phenylalanine over 12 residues. Only the CDR3 region is kept as DNA, spanning 36 bases read in frame from base 1. The method behind the library was the immunoSEQ multiplex PCR assay. A mixture of 60 forward primers for TCR Vbeta segments and 13 reverse primers for TCR Jbeta segments was used in the multiplex PCR. A multiplex PCR assay on genomic DNA amplified the CDR3 region of rearranged TCR beta genes. Amplified TCR beta libraries were sequenced as 87-base-pair reads on the Illumina HiSeq System. Under the source paper's analysis protocol: A later analysis tallied around 87 million unique TCR beta chains across the 600 to 700 repertoires, and approximately 9.9 million of those chains were shared by two or more donors. Raw reads were error-corrected and collapsed into unique sequences with a nearest-neighbor algorithm that merged closely related sequences to remove PCR and sequencing errors. Alignment of CDR3 sequences to IMGT reference sequences was used to assign V, D and J gene segments. For a sequence to be retained, a match of at least six nucleotides was required to both a V gene segment and a J gene segment. Rearrangements were classified as productive when the CDR3 lacked stop codons and remained in frame with V and J, and all other rearrangements were classified as non-productive. Following IMGT convention, CDR3 was defined as the stretch from the second conserved V-encoded cysteine up to the conserved J-encoded phenylalanine. The earlier analysis of some 580 of the donors excluded any sequence lacking an unambiguous match to a single V gene segment. An earlier analysis of a few hundred of the donors called V segments functional above 56.7% productive rearrangements and segregating when the between-donor standard deviation exceeded 5%. A statistical classification framework was built to diagnose cytomegalovirus status from the catalog of TCR beta chain sequences. In a later analysis, V and J genes were assigned by comparing TCR nucleotide sequences against IMGT/GENE-DB human TR gene sequences. In a later analysis, CDR3 sequences and most-parsimonious VDJ recombination scenarios were assigned using the TCRdist pipeline. A later analysis defined each TCR beta chain by its CDR3 amino acid sequence plus V-gene family, and excluded reads lacking a unique V-gene family. In a later analysis, around 650 highly shared, low-generation-probability nucleotide sequences were removed to address suspected cross-contamination and a sequencing artifact. In a later analysis, a clonal expansion index for each public chain was calculated from normalized within-repertoire ranks of inferred template counts. A later analysis computed generation probabilities with a VDJ recombination model fitted to out-of-frame rearrangements, and checked the results against IGoR. In a later analysis, hypergeometric tests were used to score TCR-TCR, TCR-HLA and TCR-CMV co-occurrence, with a repertoire-size bias correction applied to TCR pairs. To estimate false discovery rates, a later analysis permuted the HLA or CMV assignments 20 times. In a later analysis, co-occurring TCRs were grouped using DBSCAN, with TCRdist sequence similarity added in when clustering inside HLA-allele-positive subsets. Repertoires with fewer than 30,000 or more than 120,000 public chains, plus five repertoires with anomalous nucleotide sharing, were excluded from co-occurrence clustering. TCRdb holds this immuneACCESS table with in-frame rearrangements only. Some clones are missing; in checked studies, unresolved V genes explain under half, and the rest has no known cause. That table furnishes V, J and clone size, whereas the DNA furnished D and trimming. The sample table shows some 130,000 clones, and more than 70% are seen once. The ten largest make up roughly 2% of the sample.

Points the paper makes about the study in general: A later analysis found that TCR association rates varied across HLA loci, with DRB1 alleles showing the most associated TCRs and HLA-C alleles the fewest. Specific HLA alleles were associated with roughly 16,000 TCR beta sequences at a false discovery rate of 0.05 in a later analysis. Because counts were too low, 15 or so rarely observed V segments, including chromosome 9 orphons, were excluded from the earlier analysis of 587 of the donors. The classifier was reported to diagnose cytomegalovirus status with high specificity and sensitivity in both the original cohort and the validation cohort. An earlier analysis of some 560 of the donors showed that most TCR beta V segments appeared in productive rearrangements either about 87% or about 30% of the time, which broadly matched IMGT annotations. According to a later analysis, most CMV-associated TCR beta chains appeared to be HLA-restricted, and the HLA associations seemed to be driven largely by CMV exposure. Strong co-occurrence of HLA alleles, especially DR and DQ, made assigning TCR associations to individual alleles difficult. In a later analysis, HLA-associated TCR beta chains showed more clonal expansion and lower generation probabilities than non-associated chains that were equally common. The cohort was sequenced for TCR beta chains only, and without alpha or paired-chain data the features that could be detected were limited. An association between a missense DCLRE1C variant and V-gene and J-gene trimming of TCR beta chains was found in a later genetic analysis and replicated in an independent cohort. A cluster of highly shared sequence variants was judged likely to represent a technical artifact of the sequencing pipeline. Most TCR sequences were observed very rarely across donors, whereas some public TCRs were present in many individuals. According to a later genetic analysis, donors in an Asian-associated ancestry cluster had fewer N-insertions in productive TCRs than the approximately 670-donor mean. A further reported finding was that TCR beta sequences accurately predicted the HLA-A and HLA-B alleles for most subjects in the first cohort. Some IMGT-functional V segments, including TRBV6-2 and TRBV6-3, could not be distinguished by the 87-base-pair reads and were therefore excluded. The presence/absence analyses assumed that sequencing depth was roughly uniform across donors, and that assumption may not be true. According to the authors, the approach could potentially be generalized to other disease states and immunological phenotypes. A few of the identified cytomegalovirus-associated TCR beta chains were confirmed in vitro to be specific for cytomegalovirus antigens. According to a later analysis, parvovirus B19, influenza, CMV and Epstein-Barr virus appeared linked to several top co-occurrence clusters. CMV serostatus was the only immune exposure information available for the cohort. A total of 164 TCR beta chains were listed by the study as associated with cytomegalovirus. Linkage disequilibrium might explain the correlated functional status among segregating V segments, but an unknown experimental factor could not be excluded. Because HLA typing was unavailable for some donors at each locus, only the typed subset was used in association tests.

Concerning this clone itself: No antigen is known for it. No quality values exist for individual bases; no much larger clone is one base distant.

The cohort comprised some 680 healthy bone marrow donors. At the time of sampling, every cohort member was nominally healthy, though immune exposures that went unrecorded were likely present. The donor was CMV seronegative and belonged to the group of over 350 seronegative cohort members. Each donor provided a peripheral blood sample, and peripheral blood mononuclear cells were used for TCR beta sequencing. Genomic DNA extraction from the blood cell samples was performed with the Qiagen DNeasy Blood Extraction Kit. The sequence is built from TRBV28 and TRBJ2-7; 9 of the junction bases match TRBD1. This clonotype was obtained from a man between 25 and 39 years old in good health and CMV-seronegative. The sample comprised PBMCs. Here the CDR3 is given as CALGQGGYEQYF. The nucleotide sequence reads as follows: TGTGCCCTGGGACAGGGAGGCTACGAGCAGTACTTC.